The sequence of this T cell receptor beta chain was determined in a study of radiotherapy plus CTLA-4 blockade in lung cancer. As concerns this clone: Its antigen remains unknown.

This CDR3 region has 15 residues. J gave up 5 bases and V 6 bases, and 10 bases lay outside the gene matches. Germline V gene sequence: CDR1 SNHLY, CDR2 FYNNEI. The repertoire was sequenced with immunoSEQ multiplex PCR; TCRdb's copy has only in-frame clones and lacks some. The data show 85,000 to 90,000 clones, around 87% seen once. Findings and caveats of the study: In blood, tumor-derived TCR clones expanded after radiotherapy plus ipilimumab.

This sample comprised peripheral blood, obtained from a patient treated with radiotherapy plus ipilimumab. The rearrangement uses TRBV2 and TRBJ1-5, with 7 bases identical to TRBD1. The TCR was taken from a human donor with non-small cell lung cancer that progressed on radiotherapy plus ipilimumab. The CDR3 DNA follows: TGTGCCAGCAGCAGGGACAGTCCCGTCCATCAGCCCCAGCATTTT. This sequence encodes CASSRDSPVHQPQHF.